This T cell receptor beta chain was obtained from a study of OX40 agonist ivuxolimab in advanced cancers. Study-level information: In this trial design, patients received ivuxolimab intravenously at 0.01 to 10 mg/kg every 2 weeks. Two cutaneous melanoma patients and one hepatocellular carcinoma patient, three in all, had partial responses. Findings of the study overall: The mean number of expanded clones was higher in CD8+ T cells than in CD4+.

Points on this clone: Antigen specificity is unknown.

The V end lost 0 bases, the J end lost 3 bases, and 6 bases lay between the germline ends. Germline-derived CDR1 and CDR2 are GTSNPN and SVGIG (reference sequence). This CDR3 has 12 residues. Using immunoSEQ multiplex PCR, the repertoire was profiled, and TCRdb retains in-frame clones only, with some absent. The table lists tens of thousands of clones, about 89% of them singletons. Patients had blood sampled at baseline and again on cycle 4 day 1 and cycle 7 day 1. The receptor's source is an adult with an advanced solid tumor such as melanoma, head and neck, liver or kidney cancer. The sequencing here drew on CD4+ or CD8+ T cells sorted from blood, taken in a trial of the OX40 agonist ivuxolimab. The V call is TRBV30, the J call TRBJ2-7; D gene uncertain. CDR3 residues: CAWSVQDYEQYF. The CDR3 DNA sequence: TGTGCCTGGAGTGTGCAGGACTACGAGCAGTACTTC.